What follows are 23 T cell receptor beta chains derived from one specimen sequenced in a study of blood T cell repertoires in COVID-19. Profiled with immunoSEQ multiplex PCR; TCRdb holds only in-frame clones, not every one. The repertoire consists of some 200,000 clones, with around four fifths occurring once and the leading ten covering about 10%. The sample was peripheral blood. Source of these receptors: a woman of 80 years or more with COVID-19, enrolled during active disease.

The V call is TRBV27, the J call TRBJ2-2; D is perhaps TRBD2 (6 bases). The CDR3 consists of 14 residues. V lost 10 bases to trimming and J lost 1 base, with 13 bases between them. Germline V lookup: CDR1 MNHEY, CDR2 SMNVEV (reference sequence). CDR3 region: CATRRDGNTGELFF. In DNA form, the CDR3 reads TGTGCCACGAGGAGGGACGGGAACACCGGGGAGCTGTTTTTT.

The chain combines TRBV10-3 with TRBJ2-4; weak D call: TRBD1 (6 bases). V lost 2 bases, J lost 6 bases, and 11 bases lay in between. The CDR3 covers 14 residues. In germline, CDR1 is ENHRY, CDR2 SYGVKD. The DNA for the CDR3 is TGTGCCATCAGTGAGCGCGGACAGTTAAACATTCAGTACTTC. Its translation: CAISERGQLNIQYF.

The gene calls are TRBV30 and TRBJ1-5, with D perhaps matching TRBD1 (6 bases). The CDR3 consists of 13 residues. Germline CDR1 GTSNPN, CDR2 SVGIG (reference sequence). V was cut by 2 bases and J by 7 bases, with 12 bases left in between. Written as DNA, the CDR3 is TGTGCCTGGAGTACAGGGCAGAGACAGCCCCAGCATTTT. This sequence encodes CAWSTGQRQPQHF.

The chain joins TRBV10-3 to TRBJ1-2; the match to TRBD1 covers 8 bases. Germline CDR1 ENHRY, CDR2 SYGVKD. The CDR3 totals 15 residues. V gave up 2 bases and J gave up 4 bases; unmatched junction bases: 6. The CDR3 nucleotides read TGTGCCATCAGTGAGACAGGGGGAGATACCTATGGCTACACCTTC. Translating gives CAISETGGDTYGYTF.

The CDR3: CASRAMGLGMNTQYF. The CDR3 nucleotides read TGTGCCAGCAGGGCTATGGGACTAGGTATGAATACGCAGTATTTT. The genes are TRBV25-1 and TRBJ2-3, with 8 bases matching TRBD2. V lost 6 bases to trimming and J lost 7 bases; unmatched junction nucleotides: 12. The germline V gene has CDR1 MGHDK and CDR2 SYGVNS. The length of the CDR3 is 15 residues.

This clone appeared a single time. This chain joins TRBV5-1 and TRBJ2-2, with D perhaps matching TRBD1 (6 bases). The CDR3 is made up of 15 amino acids. V was clipped by 4 bases and J by 0 bases, with 10 bases between them. Germline assignment: CDR1 SGHRS and CDR2 YFSETQ. The CDR3 sequence: CASSQQGPNTGELFF. DNA for the CDR3: TGCGCCAGCAGCCAGCAGGGGCCGAACACCGGGGAGCTGTTTTTT.

The rearrangement uses TRBV5-1 and TRBJ2-3; TRBD2 matches 9 bases. The CDR3 sequence is 17 residues long. The germline gives CDR1 SGHRS, CDR2 YFSETQ. V was pared by 3 bases and J by 1 base, with 9 bases of the junction left unmatched. CDR3 loop: CASSSLIAGVGTDTQYF. The CDR3, as DNA: TGCGCCAGCAGCTCACTGATAGCGGGGGTAGGCACAGATACGCAGTATTTT.

The rearrangement uses TRBV27 and TRBJ1-1; TRBD1 agrees at 7 bases. The CDR3 spans 16 residues. J gave up 3 bases and V 4 bases, and 11 bases lay outside the gene matches. Germline V gives CDR1 MNHEY, CDR2 SMNVEV (reference sequence). The CDR3 region has the DNA TGTGCCAGCAGTTCTCGACAGGGAGGAGGCGACACTGAAGCTTTCTTT. Translating gives CASSSRQGGGDTEAFF.

The chain recombines TRBV9 with TRBJ2-2, with a possible D match to TRBD2 (6 bases). Germline V gene sequence: CDR1 SGDLS, CDR2 YYNGEE. The V end lost 2 bases, the J end lost 2 bases, and 13 bases lay between the germline ends. The CDR3 is 16 residues long. CDR3 DNA sequence: TGTGCCAGCAGCGTTACCAGGGCGGGAAACACCGGGGAGCTGTTTTTT. This codes for CASSVTRAGNTGELFF.

The chain recombines TRBV5-1 with TRBJ2-1, with a weak D call TRBD1 (5 bases). V was pared by 4 bases and J by 9 bases, with 11 bases between. The CDR3 has 12 amino acids. Germline CDR1 and CDR2: SGHRS and YFSETQ. The CDR3 protein is CASSESGIEQFF. The CDR3 DNA is TGCGCCAGCAGCGAGTCAGGGATTGAGCAGTTCTTC.

The rearrangement links TRBV18 to TRBJ1-1, with D possibly being TRBD1 (5 bases). V lost 3 bases to trimming and J lost 2 bases, with 10 bases between them. The CDR3 spans 14 residues. Germline CDR1 and CDR2: KGHSH and LQKENI. The CDR3 protein is CASSPTTVNTEAFF. The CDR3 region has the DNA TGTGCCAGCTCACCCACGACAGTCAACACTGAAGCTTTCTTT.

The DNA for the CDR3 is TGTGCCAGCAGCGCCGGGACAGGGCACTATGGCTACACCTTC. It is translated as CASSAGTGHYGYTF. The gene calls are TRBV3-1 (or the pseudogene TRBV3-2) and TRBJ1-2, with 9 bases that match TRBD1. The germline gives CDR1 LGHDT, CDR2 YNNKEL (reference sequence). V dropped 5 bases and J dropped 3; count of bases not matched to a gene: 4. The CDR3 consists of 14 residues.

The rearrangement joins TRBV28 to TRBJ1-4; D call uncertain. CDR3 length: 15 amino acids. V was trimmed by 2 bases and J by 8 bases, leaving 15 bases between them. The V gene's germline CDR1 is MDHEN and CDR2 SYDVKM. In DNA form, the CDR3 reads TGTGCCAGCAGTTTAGACCCAGGAGCGGGGGAAAAACTGTTTTTT. Protein product: CASSLDPGAGEKLFF.

This chain uses TRBV2 with TRBJ2-7; maybe TRBD2 (7 bases). The CDR3 consists of 15 residues. Germline values: CDR1 SNHLY, CDR2 FYNNEI. Trimming left V 7 bases short and J 3 bases short, with 19 bases between. The CDR3 is CASKRGGVQLYEQYF. As DNA, the CDR3 is TGTGCCAGCAAGCGAGGGGGGGTCCAACTCTACGAGCAGTACTTC.

This clone has just one count. The chain is built from TRBV7-2 and TRBJ1-2; 10 bases are shared with TRBD1. Germline values: CDR1 SGHTA, CDR2 FQGNSA. Trimming cost V 1 base and J 5 bases; bases outside gene matches: 7. The CDR3 is 16 residues long. The CDR3 loop is CASSLVGGDRGYGYTF. The CDR3 DNA reads as TGTGCCAGCAGCTTAGTAGGGGGGGACAGGGGTTATGGCTACACCTTC.

V usage is TRBV20-1 and J usage is TRBJ2-1, with D possibly matching TRBD1 (6 bases). V lost 7 bases, J lost 7 bases, and 11 bases lay in between. This CDR3 comprises 11 residues. The germline V gene has CDR1 DFQATT and CDR2 SNEGSKA (reference sequence). The DNA for the CDR3 is TGCAGTGAGAGGGGGAAGAATGAGCAGTTCTTC. Protein product: CSERGKNEQFF.

The CDR3 DNA follows: TGTGCCAGCAAAGCGGGGACGAACACCGGGGAGCTGTTTTTT. This encodes CASKAGTNTGELFF. This chain joins TRBV2 and TRBJ2-2; 7 bases agree with TRBD2. Per germline, CDR1 SNHLY and CDR2 FYNNEI. CDR3 length: 14 amino acids. Trimming at V came to 7 bases and at J to 0 bases, leaving 2 bases not matched to a gene.

The CDR3 sequence is CSAGVGGNEQFF. The CDR3 DNA reads TGCAGCGCCGGGGTAGGGGGCAATGAGCAGTTCTTC. V usage is TRBV29-1 and J usage is TRBJ2-1; the D gene is possibly TRBD1 (6 bases). Germline lookup yields CDR1 SQVTM and CDR2 ANQGSEA. This CDR3 has 12 amino acids. V lost 7 bases, J lost 6 bases, and 13 bases lay in between.

The chain recombines TRBV7-9 with TRBJ1-1; D gene unclear. The V gene's germline CDR1 is SEHNR and CDR2 FQNEAQ (reference sequence). The germline V and J ends were trimmed by 7 bases and 7 bases, with 10 bases remaining between them. This CDR3 is built from 11 residues. The CDR3 sequence: CASTSVVEAFF. For the CDR3, the DNA is TGTGCCAGCACCTCAGTCGTTGAAGCTTTCTTT.

This clone turned up a few times. V gene TRBV5-4 combines with J gene TRBJ1-4; weak D call: TRBD1 (5 bases). This CDR3 is built from 16 residues. Germline CDR1 reads SGHNT; CDR2 reads YYREEE (reference sequence). V was trimmed by 0 bases and J by 8 bases, leaving 17 bases between them. DNA for the CDR3: TGTGCCAGCAGCTTGGAACAGGCGGTCCTGGAGGAAAAACTGTTTTTT. Its translation: CASSLEQAVLEEKLFF.

V is TRBV7-8 and J is TRBJ1-1, with D unclear. There are 11 residues in the CDR3. The germline V and J ends were trimmed by 5 bases and 2 bases, with 3 bases remaining between them. Germline V gives CDR1 SGHVS, CDR2 FQNEAQ. DNA for the CDR3: TGTGCCAGCAGCCTAAACACTGAAGCTTTCTTT. Its protein product is CASSLNTEAFF.

V usage is TRBV7-2 and J usage is TRBJ2-5, with 9 positions matching TRBD2. Germline V gene data show CDR1 as SGHTA and CDR2 as FQGNSA. The CDR3 is 16 residues long. Trimming cost V 1 base and J 3 bases; bases outside gene matches: 6. CDR3 sequence: CASSLGGSGGEETQYF. The CDR3 nucleotides are TGTGCCAGCAGCTTAGGTGGTAGCGGGGGAGAAGAGACCCAGTACTTC.

The chain employs TRBV7-8 and TRBJ2-3; TRBD2 matches at 12 bases. V gave up 5 bases and J gave up 0 bases; unmatched junction bases: 6. The CDR3 contains 17 residues. Germline V gives CDR1 SGHVS, CDR2 FQNEAQ. The CDR3 loop is CASSLGLAGPSTDTQYF. Written as DNA, the CDR3 is TGTGCCAGCAGCCTCGGACTAGCGGGGCCAAGCACAGATACGCAGTATTTT.